The present T cell receptor (beta chain) was sequenced within a study of OX40 agonist ivuxolimab in advanced cancers. Sequencing used immunoSEQ multiplex PCR; TCRdb keeps in-frame clones, though not all of them. Among tens of thousands of clones listed, roughly 91% were seen once. CDR3 length: 15 residues. Germline V lookup: CDR1 SGHTS, CDR2 YDEGEE. Trimming shortened V by 6 bases and J by 4 bases, and 19 bases separated the two germline ends. This rearrangement joins TRBV5-8 to TRBJ2-5, with D perhaps being TRBD1 or TRBD2 (6 bases each). The source material was CD4+ or CD8+ T cells sorted from blood, sampled in a trial of the OX40 agonist ivuxolimab. The receptor was isolated from an adult with an advanced solid tumor such as melanoma, head and neck, liver or kidney cancer. The CDR3 DNA is TGTGCCAGCACCCCAACGGGGGCGAATGGAGAGACCCAGTACTTC. This encodes CASTPTGANGETQYF.